Sequencing of this T cell receptor beta chain was carried out in a study of tumor-infiltrating lymphocytes in primary liver carcinoma. The CDR3 runs to 17 residues. Germline CDR1 is SGHAT and CDR2 is FQDESV (reference sequence). Of note for this clonotype: Its antigen remains unknown. A junction end diverges from the germline sequence, so it may reflect a read error.

With a constant-region primer, TCR beta cDNA was made from about 0.5 ug of total RNA. Each TCR beta library was derived from three nested multiplex PCR rounds that employed slightly modified ARM-PCR. Use of TRBV1-TRBV30 forward primers with a C-beta reverse primer characterized the first two PCR rounds, which lasted 10 cycles each. MiXCR, applied by TCRdb to the multiplex PCR reads, yields one record per CDR3 protein. The sample holds 50,000 or so distinct CDR3 sequences; over 75% are singletons and the top ten take around 22%. Study-wide findings and caveats: The 250 largest clones made up significantly more of tumor than blood repertoires (p = 0.039).

RNA and DNA were co-extracted from about 20-30 mg of unsorted bulk tissue. The receptor comes from a man between 35 and 55 years old with primary liver carcinoma and hepatitis B virus infection. The chain is built from TRBV11-1 and TRBJ2-7; D is uncertain. The sample taken for sequencing was liver tumor tissue from sampling region 5. Subset reported: tumor region T5, tumor centre. Here the CDR3 DNA reads TGTGGCAGCAGCTTAGGGCCGGCGCGTGAAAGCTCCCACGAGCAGTACTTC. Translation gives CGSSLGPARESSHEQYF.